This T cell receptor beta chain was obtained from a study of blood T cell repertoires in COVID-19. On the study more broadly: Samples taken during acute and convalescent COVID-19 were collected in the United States, Italy and Spain.

As processed by the authors: Reference gene primer amplification gave estimated nucleated cell counts. Sequencing used immunoSEQ multiplex PCR; TCRdb keeps in-frame clones, though not all of them. From that table come the V and J calls and clone size; the DNA was used to work out D and trimming. The data contain 150,000 to 250,000 clones, around 94% of them singletons. Followed over time, Seattle patients had been enrolled while infection was active. The CDR3 consists of 13 residues. Trimming pared 3 bases from V and 0 bases from J, leaving 8 bases between. CDR1 is GTSNPN and CDR2 is SVGIG in the germline V gene (reference sequence).

The TCR comes from a man aged 30-40 years with COVID-19, enrolled during active disease. The chain employs TRBV30 and TRBJ1-1, with D possibly being TRBD1 (5 bases). Sample: peripheral blood. CDR3 loop: CAWRQEMNTEAFF. The CDR3 DNA reads as TGTGCCTGGAGACAGGAGATGAACACTGAAGCTTTCTTT.